The entry that follows covers one TCR beta chain sequence. The antigen it recognizes is unknown. At one of its ends the junction is not consistent with the germline gene, which may arise from a read error. This specimen comes from a study of shared clonotypes between healthy human individuals (dated by TCRdb to about 2020). Broadly, across the study: Three men and two women, aged 18 to 49 years, made up the cohort. Between about 0.94 and 8.9 billion PBMCs per donor were obtained by leukapheresis. For each donor, CD4 naive and CD4 memory were each given three plates, CD8 naive was given two plates, and CD8 memory was given one plate. Libraries were prepared and TCR repertoires were sequenced by different laboratories using diverse techniques, in order to increase sequencing depth and limit assay-specific biases. Blood TCR repertoires of five healthy adults were deeply sequenced to estimate repertoire size and the extent of clonotype sharing between individuals.

What the research found in general, with its limitations: Pairwise subsampling led to the expectation that sequencing depth would affect the degree of clonotype sharing among donors. Incomplete sequencing was indicated by rarefaction of sorted-subset datasets, despite the large sequencing depth. Estimated clonotype richness was generally larger for naive than for memory subsets. Sampling was limited to blood, and TCR repertoires in tissue likely differ from TCR repertoires in blood. Higher generation probabilities were observed for clonotypes shared by all four sorted-subset donors than for non-shared clonotypes. Sharing across a few donors was observed for around 5% of naive CD4, over 3% of naive CD8, 2% to 2.5% of memory CD4, and roughly 0.4% of memory CD8 clonotypes. The small number of donors limited the genetic and exposure-history diversity represented.

Using the deep immunoSEQ assay, TCR CDR3 regions were amplified from genomic DNA by multiplex PCR. Genomic DNA extracted from each cell subset was distributed evenly over all wells of several immunoSEQ 96-well plates, and each plate served as one replicate. Each replicate PCR for sorted subsets received about 210 ng genomic DNA, equal to roughly 29,000 T cell genomes. The purified libraries were quantified using a Qubit 3.0 fluorometer, sized with a Bioanalyzer 2100, and then quantified again using the KAPA Library Quantification kit. Every immunoSEQ 96-well plate was sequenced on a separate single-read 150-cycle Illumina NextSeq 550 flow cell. Per the source publication's procedure: Because the immunoSEQ output included only junctional sequences and no quality scores, the filtering could not be the same as the filtering used for full-length reads. Sequences were annotated with PyIR, a Python wrapper for IgBLAST v1.9, using IMGT germline references to assign V/J genes and CDR3. Reads were removed for weak V/J assignments (E-value above 1e-6), missing CDR3, stop codons, out-of-frame junctions, or ambiguous translated residues. V3J clonotypes were defined as sequences sharing the same inferred V gene, J gene, and CDR3 amino acid sequence. To compute the percentage overlap between repertoires, the number of shared unique clonotypes was divided by the size of the smaller repertoire. Repertoire richness was assessed with RTK rarefaction, the Chao1 estimator, and Recon v2.1 estimates of unobserved clonotypes. Generation probabilities were computed with OLGA for all TCRbeta clonotypes obtained by the gDNA method from several donors. TCRdb took over this immuneACCESS table, retaining in-frame rearrangements with V and J assigned. Such tables are incomplete; in checked studies, under half of the missing clones stem from an unresolved V gene, and the remainder is unexplained. V and J calls and clone size are as listed in that table; D and trimming were resolved from the DNA. This sample is represented by about 2.1 million clones; about 93% of them were singletons. The ten most abundant clones make up more than 1.5% of the sample.

CDR1 and CDR2 were assigned from the germline V gene as MDHEN and SYDVKM. CDR3 length: 11 amino acids, cysteine to phenylalanine. Only the CDR3 region is kept as DNA, spanning 33 bases read in frame from base 1. CD8 naive samples consisted of CD45RO-negative cells that were positively selected for CCR7, yielding a CD45RA+CCR7+ population without TemRA cells. Donors were healthy HIV-negative adults with no recently reported acute infections or vaccinations. Every donor was a Caucasian adult living in Nashville, Tennessee, USA. Blood was obtained by leukapheresis, after which PBMCs were separated by Ficoll-Histopaque density gradient centrifugation and cryopreserved in liquid nitrogen vapor phase. Analytical flow cytometry was used to check the purity and quantity of every magnetically sorted T cell population. Genomic DNA was isolated from every sorted fraction and measured by UV absorbance on a Nanodrop 2000c.

The material sequenced was naive CD8+ T cells from PBMCs. The cell subset or site label for this specimen denotes: CD45RA+CCR7+. The clonotype originates from a man aged 18-30 years in good health. Some clones in this sample may be carry-over from other donors' samples. In this chain, TRBV28 is recombined with TRBJ1-2; the D gene lacks a confident call. The sequence in DNA is TGTGCCAGCAGTTCCTCCTTGTTCCCTTCCTTC. Its translation reads: CASSSSLFPSF.